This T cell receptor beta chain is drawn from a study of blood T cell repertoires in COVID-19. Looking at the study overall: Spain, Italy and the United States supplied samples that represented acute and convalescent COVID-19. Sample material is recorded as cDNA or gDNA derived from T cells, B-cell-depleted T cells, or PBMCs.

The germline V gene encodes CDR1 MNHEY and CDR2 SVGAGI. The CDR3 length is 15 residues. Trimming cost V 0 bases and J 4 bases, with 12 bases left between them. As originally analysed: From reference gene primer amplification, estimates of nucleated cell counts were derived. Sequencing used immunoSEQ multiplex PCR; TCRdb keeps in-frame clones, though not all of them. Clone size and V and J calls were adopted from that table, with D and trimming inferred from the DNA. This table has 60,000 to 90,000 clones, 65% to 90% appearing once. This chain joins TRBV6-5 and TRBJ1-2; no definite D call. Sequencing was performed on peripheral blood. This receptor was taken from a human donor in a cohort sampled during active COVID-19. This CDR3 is CASSYSSAGPYGYTF. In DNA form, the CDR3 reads TGTGCCAGCAGTTACTCCTCCGCAGGCCCCTATGGCTACACCTTC.